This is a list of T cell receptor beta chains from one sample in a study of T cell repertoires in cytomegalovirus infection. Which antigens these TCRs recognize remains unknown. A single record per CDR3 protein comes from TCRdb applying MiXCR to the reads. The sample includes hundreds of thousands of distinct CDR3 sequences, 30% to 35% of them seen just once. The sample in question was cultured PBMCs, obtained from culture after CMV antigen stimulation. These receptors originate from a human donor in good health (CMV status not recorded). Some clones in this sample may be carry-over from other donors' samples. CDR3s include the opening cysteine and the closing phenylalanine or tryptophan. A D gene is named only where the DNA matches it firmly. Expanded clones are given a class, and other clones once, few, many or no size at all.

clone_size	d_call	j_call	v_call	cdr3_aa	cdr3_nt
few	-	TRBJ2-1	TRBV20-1	CSARDILAGEQFF	TGCAGTGCTAGAGATATTCTTGCCGGGGAGCAGTTCTTC
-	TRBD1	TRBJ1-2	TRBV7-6	CASSLEQGGYGYTF	TGTGCCAGCAGCTTAGAACAGGGGGGTTATGGCTACACCTTC
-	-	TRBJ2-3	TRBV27	CASTPGAVGTQYF	TGTGCCAGCACCCCCGGGGCCGTGGGGACGCAGTATTTT
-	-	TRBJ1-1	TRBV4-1	CASSTPRGPVPTEAFF	TGCGCCAGCAGCACGCCGCGGGGCCCTGTCCCCACTGAAGCTTTCTTT
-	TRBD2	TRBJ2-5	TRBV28	CASSPPPLLAGVQETQYF	TGTGCCAGCAGTCCCCCCCCCCTATTAGCGGGGGTCCAAGAGACCCAGTACTTC
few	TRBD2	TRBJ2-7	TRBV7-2	CASSSTYSGRGYEQYF	TGTGCCAGCAGCTCAACGTATAGCGGGAGGGGATACGAGCAGTACTTC
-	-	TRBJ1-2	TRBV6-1	CASTSDGGLGGYTF	TGTGCCAGCACTTCCGACGGGGGTTTGGGTGGCTACACCTTC
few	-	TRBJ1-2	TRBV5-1	CASSQSNYGYTF	TGCGCCAGCAGCCAAAGTAACTATGGCTACACCTTC
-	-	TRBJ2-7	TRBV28	CASSLQAGLFYEQYF	TGTGCCAGCAGTTTACAGGCGGGACTGTTCTACGAGCAGTACTTC
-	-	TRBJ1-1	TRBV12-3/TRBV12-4	CASSLMRRQLF	TGTGCCAGCAGTTTAATGCGGAGACAGCTCTTT
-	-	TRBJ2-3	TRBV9	CASSVGAQSSTDTQYF	TGTGCCAGCAGCGTAGGGGCGCAATCTAGCACAGATACGCAGTATTTT
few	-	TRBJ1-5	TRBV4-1	CASSPRMRLHNYSNQPQHF	TGCGCCAGCAGCCCCAGAATGCGTCTTCACAACTATAGCAATCAGCCCCAGCATTTT
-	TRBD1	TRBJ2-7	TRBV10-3	CAISASRGTGMYEQYF	TGTGCCATCAGTGCTAGCAGGGGGACAGGGATGTACGAGCAGTACTTC
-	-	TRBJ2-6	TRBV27	CASRRAGTAGANVLTF	TGTGCCAGCAGGCGAGCGGGGACAGCTGGGGCCAACGTCCTGACTTTC
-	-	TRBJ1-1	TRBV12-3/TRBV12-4	CASRFMGRKTEAFF	TGTGCCAGCAGATTCATGGGTCGGAAAACTGAAGCTTTCTTT
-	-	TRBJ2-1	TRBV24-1	CATSAQSSYNEQFF	TGTGCCACCAGTGCCCAGAGCTCCTACAATGAGCAGTTCTTC
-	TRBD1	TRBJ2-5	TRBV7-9	CASSRLDRGETQYF	TGTGCCAGCAGCCGACTGGACAGGGGAGAGACCCAGTACTTC
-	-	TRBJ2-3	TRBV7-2	CASSLAVSPGTDTQYF	TGTGCCAGCAGCTTAGCAGTGAGCCCTGGCACAGATACGCAGTATTTT
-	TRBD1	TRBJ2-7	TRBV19	CASRLGTGGGEQYF	TGTGCCAGTAGACTCGGGACAGGGGGTGGCGAGCAGTACTTC
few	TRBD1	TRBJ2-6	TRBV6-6	CASSPGQGLPSGANVLTF	TGTGCCAGCAGCCCAGGACAGGGGCTGCCCTCTGGGGCCAACGTCCTGACTTTC
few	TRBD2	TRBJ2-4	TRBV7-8	CASSAGTSAAMAKNIQYF	TGTGCCAGCAGCGCTGGCACTAGCGCCGCTATGGCCAAAAACATTCAGTACTTC
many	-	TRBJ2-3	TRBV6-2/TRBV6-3	CASNKAERDTQYF	TGTGCCAGCAATAAAGCGGAGAGAGATACGCAGTATTTT
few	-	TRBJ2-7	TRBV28	CASSPVAGTASWDYEQYF	TGTGCCAGCAGTCCGGTCGCGGGAACCGCTTCCTGGGACTACGAGCAGTACTTC
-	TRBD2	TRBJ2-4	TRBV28	CASTLTSGKRGAKNIQYF	TGTGCCAGCACCTTGACTAGCGGGAAGAGGGGAGCCAAAAACATTCAGTACTTC
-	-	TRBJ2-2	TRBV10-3	CATIRAFDTGELFF	TGTGCCACCATCAGGGCTTTCGACACCGGGGAGCTGTTTTTT
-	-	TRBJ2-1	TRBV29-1	CSVETYEQFF	TGCAGCGTTGAAACCTATGAGCAGTTCTTC
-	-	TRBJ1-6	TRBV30	CAWGSKGIQYSPLHF	TGTGCCTGGGGATCCAAGGGGATCCAGTATTCACCCCTCCACTTT
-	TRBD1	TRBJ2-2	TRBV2	CASRGQGGIGELFF	TGTGCCAGCAGGGGACAGGGGGGGATCGGGGAGCTGTTTTTT
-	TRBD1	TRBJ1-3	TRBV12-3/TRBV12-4	CASTPGQGVGDTIYF	TGTGCCAGCACCCCGGGACAGGGGGTGGGAGACACCATATATTTT
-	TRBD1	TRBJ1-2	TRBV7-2	CASSPGGQGEGYTF	TGTGCCAGCAGCCCCGGGGGACAGGGGGAAGGCTACACCTTC
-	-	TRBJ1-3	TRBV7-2	CASSSHPSGNTIYF	TGTGCCAGCAGCTCCCACCCCTCTGGAAACACCATATATTTT
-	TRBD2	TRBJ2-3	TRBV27	CASSLGGRLTDTQYF	TGTGCCAGCAGTTTAGGCGGGAGGCTTACAGATACGCAGTATTTT
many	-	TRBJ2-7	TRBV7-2	CASSLDGTSSYEQYF	TGTGCCAGCAGCTTAGATGGGACCAGCTCCTACGAGCAGTACTTC
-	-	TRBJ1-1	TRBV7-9	CASSFSPPGTEAFF	TGTGCCAGCAGCTTCTCTCCCCCGGGGACTGAAGCTTTCTTT
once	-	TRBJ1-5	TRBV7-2	CASRRGFGQPQHF	TGTGCCAGCAGAAGGGGTTTTGGCCAGCCCCAGCATTTT
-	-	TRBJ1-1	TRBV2	CASSEETMNTEAFF	TGTGCCAGCAGTGAAGAGACCATGAACACTGAAGCTTTCTTT
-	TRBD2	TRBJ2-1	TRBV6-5	CASSYSEREVQFF	TGTGCCAGCAGTTACTCTGAGCGGGAGGTGCAGTTCTTC
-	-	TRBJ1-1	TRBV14	CASMESMNTEAFF	TGTGCCAGCATGGAGTCCATGAACACTGAAGCTTTCTTT
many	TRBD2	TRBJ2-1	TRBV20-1	CSAGTSGSGDEQFF	TGCAGTGCTGGGACTAGCGGGAGTGGGGATGAGCAGTTCTTC